This paragraph reports one T cell receptor beta chain. Trimming took off 1 base at V and 2 bases at J, with 11 bases between the two ends. The CDR3 totals 15 residues. Germline V gene sequence: CDR1 SGHTA, CDR2 FQGNSA. These data are taken from a study of shared clonotypes between healthy human individuals. Measured with immunoSEQ multiplex PCR; TCRdb has only the in-frame clones, and not every one. The repertoire holds about 2.4 million clones, with around 90% as singletons. The J gene is TRBJ1-2, the V gene TRBV7-2; D ambiguous. Sequenced sample: naive CD4+ T cells sorted from blood. Subset noted: CD45RA+ positively selected. This receptor was identified in a man aged 18 to 29 in good health. CDR3 residues: CASSLGGRFNYGYTF. The CDR3 coding sequence is TGTGCCAGCAGCTTAGGAGGGCGGTTCAACTATGGCTACACCTTC.